Listed here are 7 T cell receptor beta chains from one sample, sequenced in a study of beta chain features in type 1 diabetes. TCRB transcripts that were expressed got sequenced, as all of the isolated RNA had been reverse transcribed. The protocol was immunoSEQ multiplex PCR, while the TCRdb copy is restricted to in-frame clones and leaves out a portion. Among more than 110,000 clones, about 7% were seen once, and the ten largest hold approximately 1.4%. The specimen sequenced was central memory CD4+ T cells from blood. Receptors originate from a woman under 40 in good health.

This clone has a handful of counts. The genes are TRBV28 and TRBJ2-5; 7 bases are a match to TRBD1. V gave up 7 bases and J gave up 0 bases; unmatched junction bases: 11. There are 16 residues in the CDR3. In germline, CDR1 is MDHEN, CDR2 SYDVKM. The CDR3 coding sequence is TGTGCCAGCAAAACCGGGACAGTCAGGTACCAAGAGACCCAGTACTTC. Translated: CASKTGTVRYQETQYF.

This clone showed up just a few times. The chain combines TRBV4-2 with TRBJ2-5, with D possibly TRBD2 on 6 matching bases. The CDR3 contains 14 residues. V lost 4 bases and J lost 0, with 9 bases in between. Germline V gives CDR1 LGHNA, CDR2 YNFKEQ. The CDR3: CASSPGGYQETQYF. CDR3 nucleotide sequence: TGTGCCAGCAGCCCCGGAGGGTACCAAGAGACCCAGTACTTC.

The rearrangement uses TRBV7-3 and TRBJ2-7; TRBD2 aligns across 8 bases. The CDR3 contains 15 residues. Losses at the gene ends were 5 bases for V and 3 bases for J; bases not matched to a gene: 9. The germline V gene encodes CDR1 SGHTA and CDR2 FQGTGA. The DNA for the CDR3 is TGTGCCAGCAGCCTAATAGCGGGGAATGACTACGAGCAGTACTTC. This codes for CASSLIAGNDYEQYF.

This clone was observed a few times. The chain couples TRBV19 to TRBJ2-7, with TRBD2 identical over 10 bases. This CDR3 is 16 amino acids long. CDR1 and CDR2 (germline): LNHDA, SQIVND (reference sequence). After removal of 3 bases from V and 5 bases from J, the junction contained 10 bases not matched to a gene. The CDR3 sequence: CASSMGGSGRNHEQYF. DNA for the CDR3: TGTGCCAGTAGTATGGGGGGTAGCGGGAGGAACCACGAGCAGTACTTC. Full variable domain (rest looked up from reference TRBV19 and TRBJ2-7): DGGITQSPKYLFRKEGQNVTLSCEQNLNHDAMYWYRQDPGQGLRLIYYSQIVNDFQKGDIAEGYSVSREKKESFPLTVTSAQKNPTAFYLCASSMGGSGRNHEQYFGPGTRLTVT.

The rearrangement links TRBV12-5 to TRBJ2-1, with D perhaps matching TRBD1 (6 bases). V lost 0 bases and J 2 bases, leaving 14 bases between the germline ends. Germline lookup yields CDR1 LGHNT and CDR2 FRNRAP. The CDR3 is 17 residues long. As DNA, the CDR3 is TGTGCTAGTGGTTTGGTAAGAGGGGGAAAACCCTACAATGAGCAGTTCTTC. This translates into CASGLVRGGKPYNEQFF.

There are a few counts of this clone. The chain has TRBV11-3 and TRBJ2-2; tentatively, D is TRBD1 (6 bases). The germline CDR1 and CDR2 sequences are SGHNT and YENEEA. The V end lost 3 bases, the J end lost 6 bases, and 14 bases lay between the germline ends. The CDR3 runs to 15 residues. For the CDR3, the DNA is TGTGCCAGCAGCTTTCAGGGGCCAAGTGCCGGGGAGCTGTTTTTT. Translation gives CASSFQGPSAGELFF.

CDR3 region: CASGVRDNPEFF. The CDR3 region has the DNA TGTGCTAGTGGTGTACGGGACAACCCGGAGTTCTTC. The chain uses TRBV12-5 and TRBJ2-1; TRBD1 is a possible D gene (6 bases). The CDR3 extends over 12 amino acids. CDR1 and CDR2 (germline): LGHNT, FRNRAP. V was shortened by 5 bases and J by 14 bases, with 16 bases between the two germline ends.